The 5 T cell receptor beta chains reported below all come from one sample, sequenced in a study of CD8 T cells in Susac syndrome. An amount of RNA that ranged from 0.5 to 1 ug was reverse transcribed with random hexamers. One entry per CDR3 protein, called by TCRdb with MiXCR from the immunoSEQ multiplex PCR reads. The repertoire holds about 200,000 distinct CDR3 sequences, with 85% to 95% as singletons. Sequences were obtained from CD4+ T cells from PBMCs. Receptors originate from a human donor in good health.

The chain combines TRBV25-1 with TRBJ1-1; D is perhaps TRBD1 (5 bases). The CDR3 has 13 residues. V was clipped by 4 bases and J by 4 bases, with 10 bases between them. Germline V CDR1 and CDR2: MGHDK, SYGVNS. The CDR3 is CASSAQGGTEAFF. CDR3 nucleotides: TGTGCCAGCAGTGCTCAGGGTGGCACTGAAGCTTTCTTT. Full variable domain (outside the CDR3, taken from reference TRBV25-1 and TRBJ1-1): EADIYQTPRYLVIGTGKKITLECSQTMGHDKMYWYQQDPGMELHLIHYSYGVNSTEKGDLSSESTVSRIRTEHFPLTLESARPSHTSQYLCASSAQGGTEAFFGQGTRLTVV.

The chain joins TRBV29-1 to TRBJ1-1; a weak D match, TRBD1 (6 bases). With 5 bases removed from V and 1 base from J, the gap between germline ends came to 11 bases. Germline values: CDR1 SQVTM, CDR2 ANQGSEA. The CDR3 is 13 amino acids. Here the CDR3 reads CSVNQGTNTEAFF. In nucleotides, the CDR3 is TGCAGCGTTAACCAGGGGACGAACACTGAAGCTTTCTTT. Drawing the rest from reference TRBV29-1 and TRBJ1-1, the complete variable domain is SAVISQKPSRDICQRGTSLTIQCQVDSQVTMMFWYRQQPGQSLTLIATANQGSEATYESGFVIDKFPISRPNLTFSTLTVSNMSPEDSSIYLCSVNQGTNTEAFFGQGTRLTVV.

CDR3 in DNA: TGTGCCAGCAGCGAAGGGGGCGCGGACGAGCAGTACGTC. Translated, it gives CASSEGGADEQYV. The chain links TRBV25-1 to TRBJ2-7; 7 bases align to TRBD1. Germline CDR1 reads MGHDK; CDR2 reads SYGVNS. The CDR3 consists of 13 residues. V shed 6 bases and J 5 bases; nucleotides not matched to a gene: 7.

This chain uses TRBV29-1 with TRBJ1-1; no reliable D call. The CDR3 has 13 amino acids. Germline CDR1 and CDR2: SQVTM and ANQGSEA. The V and J ends lost 6 bases and 4 bases respectively, with 15 bases between them. The CDR3 nucleotides read TGCAGCGTGCCAGGAGGCCAAACCACTGAAGCTTTCTTT. Its translation is CSVPGGQTTEAFF.

The gene calls are TRBV10-3 and TRBJ2-5; tentatively, D is TRBD2 (5 bases). The CDR3 runs 16 residues. V was pared by 2 bases and J by 1 base, with 14 bases between. Germline V gene sequence: CDR1 ENHRY, CDR2 SYGVKD. The CDR3 protein is CAISEGGRVPQETQYF. Here the CDR3 DNA reads TGTGCCATCAGTGAGGGCGGGCGGGTCCCCCAAGAGACCCAGTACTTC.